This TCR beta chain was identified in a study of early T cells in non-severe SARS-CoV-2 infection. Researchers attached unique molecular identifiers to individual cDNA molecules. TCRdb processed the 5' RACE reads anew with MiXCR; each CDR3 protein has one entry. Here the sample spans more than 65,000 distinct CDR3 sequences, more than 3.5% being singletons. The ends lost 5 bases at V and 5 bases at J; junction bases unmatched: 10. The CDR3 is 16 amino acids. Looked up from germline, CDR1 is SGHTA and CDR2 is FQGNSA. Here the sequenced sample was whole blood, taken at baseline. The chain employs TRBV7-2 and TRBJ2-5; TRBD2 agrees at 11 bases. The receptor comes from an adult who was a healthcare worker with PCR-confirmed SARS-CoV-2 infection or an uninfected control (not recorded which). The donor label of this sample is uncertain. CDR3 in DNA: TGTGCCAGCAGCCGCCAGACTAGCGGGGTAGGGGAGACCCAGTACTTC. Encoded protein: CASSRQTSGVGETQYF.